This T cell receptor (beta chain) was captured by sequencing in a study of shared clonotypes between healthy human individuals. Study as a whole: Three plates were used per donor for CD4 naive, three for CD4 memory, two for CD8 naive and one for CD8 memory.

Broader study findings: The expectation was that sequencing depth would affect clonotype sharing among donors.

V dropped 2 bases and J dropped 15; count of bases not matched to a gene: 15. This CDR3 is 15 amino acids long. Looked up from germline, CDR1 is MNHNS and CDR2 is SASEGT. Here immunoSEQ multiplex PCR was the method, and the copy in TCRdb shows in-frame clones only, minus some. The sample records 2 million to 2.5 million clones, about 92% being singletons. Details on this clone: What it binds is not known.

Every donor, a Caucasian adult, lived in Nashville, Tennessee. The TCR comes from a man younger than 30 in good health. Some clones in this sample may be carry-over from other donors' samples. What was sequenced was naive CD4+ T cells from PBMCs. Subset described: CD45RA+ positively selected. This chain joins TRBV6-1 and TRBJ2-4, with 8 bases fitting TRBD1. This chain's CDR3 is CASSERRSGDRLRYF. CDR3 nucleotides: TGTGCCAGCAGTGAACGGAGGAGTGGGGACAGGCTGCGGTACTTC.